The 23 T cell receptor beta chains presented below share a single source sample, sequenced in a study of radiotherapy plus CTLA-4 blockade in lung cancer. The method was immunoSEQ multiplex PCR; TCRdb's version includes in-frame clones alone and lacks a portion of them. The sample shows about 100,000 clones, 83% of them seen only once. This sample comprised peripheral blood, obtained from a patient treated with radiotherapy plus ipilimumab. These receptors all come from a human donor with non-small cell lung cancer who had stable disease on radiotherapy plus ipilimumab.

This chain joins TRBV5-4 and TRBJ2-4, with D hard to call. The CDR3 loop spans 14 amino acids. The V end was cut by 1 base, the J end by 8 bases, with 13 bases between. In germline, CDR1 is SGHNT, CDR2 YYREEE (reference sequence). The CDR3 nucleotides are TGTGCCAGCAGCTTGACCACGACCTCAGACATTCAGTACTTC. It is translated as CASSLTTTSDIQYF.

The chain joins TRBV18 to TRBJ1-4; TRBD1 is a possible D gene (5 bases). Germline CDR1 reads KGHSH; CDR2 reads LQKENI. This CDR3 has 15 residues. V lost 5 bases and J lost 7, with 17 bases in between. The CDR3 loop reads CASSVNMDRGEKLFF. The CDR3 coding sequence is TGTGCCAGCTCAGTTAACATGGATAGGGGTGAAAAACTGTTTTTT.

This clone appeared once. This chain connects TRBV9 to TRBJ1-4, with D perhaps matching TRBD1 (5 bases). V lost 0 bases and J 1 base, leaving 7 bases between the germline ends. Germline CDR1 SGDLS, CDR2 YYNGEE. The CDR3 consists of 15 residues. CDR3 sequence: CASSVDGGTNEKLFF. The CDR3, as DNA: TGTGCCAGCAGCGTAGACGGGGGAACTAATGAAAAACTGTTTTTT. Filled out from reference TRBV9 and TRBJ1-4, the complete variable domain reads DSGVTQTPKHLITATGQRVTLRCSPRSGDLSVYWYQQSLDQGLQFLIQYYNGEERAKGNILERFSAQQFPDLHSELNLSSLELGDSALYFCASSVDGGTNEKLFFGSGTQLSVL.

This chain links TRBV28 with TRBJ2-7; D assignment may be TRBD1 or TRBD2 (5 bases each). Trimming pared 5 bases from V and 5 bases from J, leaving 13 bases between. CDR3 length equals 13 residues. The germline gives CDR1 MDHEN, CDR2 SYDVKM. CDR3 sequence (DNA): TGTGCCAGCAGTCTGGGACCGTCCGACGAGCAGTACTTC. It yields the protein CASSLGPSDEQYF.

The chain joins TRBV2 to TRBJ1-6; D gene ambiguous. The CDR3 totals 14 residues. Per the germline V gene, CDR1 is SNHLY and CDR2 is FYNNEI. The germline V and J ends were trimmed by 4 bases and 7 bases, with 11 bases remaining between them. The CDR3 DNA reads TGTGCCAGCAGTGTGGGCAAGGCGAATTCACCCCTCCACTTT. Its translation is CASSVGKANSPLHF.

As to this clone: In the same sample, other DNA sequences code for this CDR3. The chain joins TRBV5-1 to TRBJ1-1, with D hard to call. CDR1 is SGHRS and CDR2 is YFSETQ in the germline V gene. V dropped 0 bases and J dropped 2 bases, with 8 bases sitting between them. The CDR3 sequence is 14 residues long. The CDR3 protein is CASSLDSLNTEAFF. CDR3 DNA sequence: TGCGCCAGCAGCTTGGACAGCCTAAACACTGAAGCTTTCTTT.

The V and J genes are TRBV19 and TRBJ1-1, with D unresolved. V was shortened by 6 bases and J by 0 bases, with 8 bases between the two germline ends. Germline V gene data show CDR1 as LNHDA and CDR2 as SQIVND (reference sequence). The CDR3 has 13 amino acids. The CDR3: CASSRQLNTEAFF. The DNA of the CDR3 is TGTGCCAGTAGCCGTCAATTGAACACTGAAGCTTTCTTT.

The chain has TRBV19 and TRBJ1-5, with D uncertain. This CDR3 is built from 15 residues. Germline CDR1 is LNHDA and CDR2 is SQIVND (reference sequence). The germline V and J ends were trimmed by 9 bases and 0 bases, with 15 bases remaining between them. CDR3 coding DNA: TGTGCCAGCTCCCTGGGGTCCTATAGCAATCAGCCCCAGCATTTT. Protein sequence: CASSLGSYSNQPQHF.

The gene calls are TRBV13 and TRBJ2-1, with 7 bases fitting TRBD1. CDR1 and CDR2 from the germline V gene are PRHDT and FYEKMQ (reference sequence). Unmatched junction bases numbered 12, after V lost 2 bases and J lost 5 bases. The CDR3 is 17 residues long. For the CDR3, the DNA is TGTGCCAGCAGCTTAAGACACAGGGGAAATACGGACAATGAGCAGTTCTTC. This sequence encodes CASSLRHRGNTDNEQFF.

The chain has TRBV7-8 and TRBJ2-2; 7 bases are a match to TRBD2. This CDR3 region has 17 residues. Germline CDR1 reads SGHVS; CDR2 reads FQNEAQ. J lost 5 bases, V lost 5 bases, and 14 bases had no gene match. The CDR3 here is CASSRPLGGVNTGELFF. The DNA of the CDR3 is TGTGCCAGCAGCCGGCCCTTGGGGGGGGTGAATACCGGGGAGCTGTTTTTT. Supplemented by reference TRBV7-8 and TRBJ2-2, the full variable domain reads GAGVSQSPRYKVAKRGQDVALRCDPISGHVSLFWYQQALGQGPEFLTYFQNEAQLDKSGLPSDRFFAERPEGSVSTLKIQRTQQEDSAVYLCASSRPLGGVNTGELFFGEGSRLTVL.

The V gene is TRBV30, the J gene TRBJ2-7, with TRBD1 matching over 7 bases. Germline CDR1 reads GTSNPN; CDR2 reads SVGIG (reference sequence). V lost 0 bases to trimming and J lost 3 bases; unmatched junction nucleotides: 14. The CDR3 is 17 amino acids. This CDR3 is CAWSVPPPTGTVYEQYF. The DNA for the CDR3 is TGTGCCTGGAGTGTACCGCCCCCGACAGGGACGGTCTACGAGCAGTACTTC.

The J gene is TRBJ2-7, the V gene TRBV19; tentative D call: TRBD1 (6 bases). Germline V gene data show CDR1 as LNHDA and CDR2 as SQIVND (reference sequence). The CDR3 extends over 15 amino acids. Trimming left V 1 base short and J 5 bases short, with 15 bases between. The DNA of the CDR3 is TGTGCCAGTAGTATAGCGGCAGGGGTTTTTGACGAGCAGTACTTC. Its protein product is CASSIAAGVFDEQYF.

This clone was counted only a few times. This chain uses TRBV6-1 with TRBJ2-1, with D unresolved. Germline V gene data show CDR1 as MNHNS and CDR2 as SASEGT. There are 12 residues in the CDR3. V lost 7 bases and J lost 3, with 7 bases in between. The DNA for the CDR3 is TGTGCCAGCACCGACCTCTACAATGAGCAGTTCTTC. Translation: CASTDLYNEQFF.

This clone showed up just a few times. The CDR3 nucleotides read TGTGCCAGCAGCTTGGCGACCTCATACACTGAAGCTTTCTTT. It yields the protein CASSLATSYTEAFF. The rearrangement joins TRBV5-4 to TRBJ1-1; D is ambiguous. With 0 bases removed from V and 3 bases from J, the gap between germline ends came to 9 bases. CDR1 is SGHNT, CDR2 YYREEE, per germline (reference sequence). The CDR3 covers 14 residues.

Only one count was recorded for this clone. This sequence joins TRBV7-8 and TRBJ1-2; D perhaps matches TRBD1 (6 bases). Germline V gene sequence: CDR1 SGHVS, CDR2 FQNEAQ. Trimming removed 2 bases from V and 2 bases from J, with 15 bases in between. The CDR3 spans 16 residues. The CDR3 DNA reads TGTGCCAGCAGCTTACCCTCTCGGGGGCCAAACTATGGCTACACCTTC. Its translation is CASSLPSRGPNYGYTF.

The table lists this clone with a count of one. Other DNA sequences in this specimen translate into the identical CDR3. The chain couples TRBV10-1 to TRBJ2-3, with D tentatively TRBD2 (5 bases). The CDR3 extends over 13 amino acids. V lost 5 bases to trimming and J lost 6 bases, with 12 bases between them. Germline CDR1 is WNHNN and CDR2 is SYGVQD (reference sequence). The CDR3 is CASSRDSRDTQYF. The CDR3 region has the DNA TGCGCCAGCAGTCGGGATTCAAGGGATACGCAGTATTTT.

The gene calls are TRBV7-8 and TRBJ2-7; D is tentatively TRBD1 or TRBD2 (5 bases each). CDR1 SGHVS and CDR2 FQNEAQ come from the germline V gene. The CDR3 has 14 residues. Trimming removed 7 bases at V and 0 bases at J, with 13 bases between. In nucleotides, the CDR3 is TGTGCCAGCACCCCTTGGGGGAGCTCCTACGAGCAGTACTTC. Its translation: CASTPWGSSYEQYF.

There are a few counts of this clone. This chain connects TRBV2 to TRBJ1-1; a weak D match, TRBD1 (6 bases). The CDR3 spans 14 residues. Germline CDR1 reads SNHLY; CDR2 reads FYNNEI. The ends were cut back, 3 bases at V and 11 bases at J, with 19 bases in the middle. The CDR3 reads CASSEGAGMGSAFF. CDR3 in DNA: TGTGCCAGCAGTGAGGGGGCCGGGATGGGTTCGGCTTTCTTT. The full variable domain, its missing parts supplied by reference TRBV2 and TRBJ1-1, is EPEVTQTPSHQVTQMGQEVILRCVPISNHLYFYWYRQILGQKVEFLVSFYNNEISEKSEIFDDQFSVERPDGSNFTLKIRSTKLEDSAMYFCASSEGAGMGSAFFGQGTRLTVV.

The V and J genes are TRBV9 and TRBJ1-6; tentative D call: TRBD1 (6 bases). Germline CDR1 is SGDLS and CDR2 is YYNGEE. The length of the CDR3 is 17 residues. V dropped 0 bases and J dropped 10 bases, with 20 bases sitting between them. The CDR3, as DNA: TGTGCCAGCAGCGTAGGGGTTGTTACAGGGATAGACTCACCCCTCCACTTT. It is translated as CASSVGVVTGIDSPLHF.

V and J are TRBV4-1 and TRBJ2-2; 7 nucleotides align to TRBD2. Germline CDR1 MGHRA, CDR2 YSYEKL. The junction had 12 bases not matched to a gene; V was cut back by 4 bases and J by 1 base. The CDR3 contains 18 residues. The CDR3 sequence: CASSPAGRVSQNTGELFF. Written as DNA, the CDR3 is TGCGCCAGCAGCCCCGCTGGGAGGGTGAGCCAGAACACCGGGGAGCTGTTTTTT.

The chain has TRBV4-2 and TRBJ1-5; no reliable D call. This CDR3 spans 16 amino acids. Deletions cut 2 bases from V and 3 bases from J, with 14 bases between. Germline CDR1 and CDR2: LGHNA and YNFKEQ. Here the CDR3 DNA reads TGTGCCAGCAGCCAATTTTTATCCACCCCCAATCAGCCCCAGCATTTT. Translating it yields CASSQFLSTPNQPQHF.

The rearrangement joins TRBV5-4 to TRBJ1-6; no clear D gene. The CDR3 spans 15 residues. V was clipped by 5 bases and J by 11 bases, with 20 bases between them. The germline CDR1 and CDR2 sequences are SGHNT and YYREEE (reference sequence). CDR3: CASRAESRVRTPLHF. CDR3 nucleotides: TGTGCCAGCAGGGCCGAGTCTAGAGTGCGCACACCCCTCCACTTT.

This clone has just one count. The rearrangement uses TRBV5-1 and TRBJ2-2; possible D gene TRBD2, 6 bases. The CDR3 contains 14 residues. Trimming pared 4 bases from V and 4 bases from J, leaving 11 bases between. Germline CDR1 and CDR2: SGHRS and YFSETQ. CDR3 coding DNA: TGCGCCAGCAGCCGGAGGGAGTCCACCGGGGAGCTGTTTTTT. This encodes CASSRRESTGELFF.